A single T cell receptor beta chain is shown here with its context. This sample is part of a study of blood T cell repertoires in COVID-19. On the study more broadly: PBMCs, B-cell-depleted T cells, or T cells provided the cDNA or gDNA that made up the material.

The repertoire was sequenced with immunoSEQ multiplex PCR; TCRdb's copy has only in-frame clones and lacks some. The sample shows roughly 130,000 clones, 65% to 80% of them seen only once. The sequence was obtained from a man at least 80 years old with acute or convalescent COVID-19. Sequencing was done on a sample of peripheral blood.

Written as DNA, the CDR3 is TGCGCCAGCAGCCTTAACAGGGGGAACACCGGGGAGCTGTTTTTT. This gives the protein CASSLNRGNTGELFF. The genes are TRBV4-1 and TRBJ2-2; 7 bases agree with TRBD1. Trimming at V came to 4 bases and at J to 1 base, leaving 3 bases not matched to a gene. Germline-derived CDR1 and CDR2 are MGHRA and YSYEKL. This CDR3 has 15 amino acids.